The T cell receptor (beta chain) under discussion was sequenced for a study of T-cell reconstitution after alpha-beta-depleted transplantation in children. The CDR3 contains 18 residues. V lost 3 bases and J lost 0, with 15 bases in between. A TCRbeta library incorporating unique molecular identifiers was prepared. TCRdb processed the PCR reads anew with MiXCR; each CDR3 protein has one entry. Counted here are around 410,000 distinct CDR3 sequences, about 11% occurring once; the ten biggest clones make up 4.5% to 6.5%. This clonotype appeared many times. The sequence came from a human donor who donated a stem cell graft to a child with acute myeloid leukemia. The chain joins TRBV12-3 or TRBV12-4 to TRBJ1-6; a weak D match, TRBD1 (5 bases). This specimen was PBMCs from the stem cell graft donor, taken from the stem cell graft. The CDR3 sequence is CASSFTTGPRSYNSPLHF. The CDR3 DNA reads TGTGCCAGCAGTTTTACGACGGGACCGCGCTCCTATAATTCACCCCTCCACTTT.